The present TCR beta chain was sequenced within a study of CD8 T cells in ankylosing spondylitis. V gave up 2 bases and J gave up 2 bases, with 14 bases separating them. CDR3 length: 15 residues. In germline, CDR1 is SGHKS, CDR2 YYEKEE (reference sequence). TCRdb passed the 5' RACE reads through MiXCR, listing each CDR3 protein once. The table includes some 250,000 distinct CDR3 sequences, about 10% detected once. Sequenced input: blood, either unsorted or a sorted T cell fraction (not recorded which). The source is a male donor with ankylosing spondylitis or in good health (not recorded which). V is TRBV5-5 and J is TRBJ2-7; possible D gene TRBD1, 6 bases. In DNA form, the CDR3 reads TGTGCCAGCAGCTTAGTGGGAAGGGGGACCTACGAGCAGTACTTC. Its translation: CASSLVGRGTYEQYF.